These 4 T cell receptor beta chains share one sample of origin, sequenced in a study of cytomegalovirus exposure and HLA in healthy donors. It was with 60 Vbeta and 13 Jbeta primers that the PCR ran. The assay was immunoSEQ multiplex PCR, and TCRdb's table has in-frame clones only and misses some. Its clone listing holds 150,000 or so clones. The specimen was PBMCs. Receptors originate from a woman younger than 35 in good health and CMV-seronegative.

This chain connects TRBV27 to TRBJ2-2; 11 nucleotides line up with TRBD2. V was clipped by 7 bases and J by 4 bases; unmatched bases: 11. The germline V gene encodes CDR1 MNHEY and CDR2 SMNVEV (reference sequence). The CDR3 contains 17 residues. DNA of the CDR3: TGTGCCAGCAATCGATGGGGACTAGCGGATTCCACCGGGGAGCTGTTTTTT. Protein sequence: CASNRWGLADSTGELFF.

The V call is TRBV5-1, the J call TRBJ2-6; 8 nucleotides agree with TRBD2. CDR3 length: 15 amino acids. With V trimmed by 4 bases and J by 3 bases, 3 bases remained unmatched. Per the germline V gene, CDR1 is SGHRS and CDR2 is YFSETQ. The chain's CDR3 is CASSRGGVGANVLTF. In DNA, the CDR3 is TGCGCCAGCAGCCGGGGGGGTGTTGGGGCCAACGTCCTGACTTTC.

The chain uses TRBV6-1 and TRBJ1-2; D perhaps matches TRBD1 (5 bases). CDR1 MNHNS and CDR2 SASEGT come from the germline V gene. The CDR3 consists of 14 residues. V lost 2 bases and J lost 7, with 14 bases in between. This CDR3 is CASSERAGLGGYTF. As DNA, the CDR3 is TGTGCCAGCAGTGAAAGGGCAGGGTTGGGTGGCTACACCTTC.

The rearrangement uses TRBV6-5 and TRBJ1-4; 9 positions match TRBD1. The CDR3 is made up of 13 amino acids. CDR1 and CDR2 from the germline V gene are MNHEY and SVGAGI. V was pared by 6 bases and J by 7 bases, with 3 bases of the junction left unmatched. The CDR3 here is CASRRDRAEKLFF. The CDR3 DNA reads TGTGCCAGCAGGCGGGACAGGGCTGAAAAACTGTTTTTT.